Following are 2 T cell receptor beta chains from one sample sequenced in a study of blood T cell repertoires in COVID-19. Profiled with immunoSEQ multiplex PCR; TCRdb holds only in-frame clones, not every one. The table shows 260,000 or so clones, with about 83% occurring only once. Sequences were obtained from peripheral blood. The receptors derive from a man of 80 years or more with acute or convalescent COVID-19.

V gene TRBV3-1 (or the pseudogene TRBV3-2) combines with J gene TRBJ2-3, with a possible D match to TRBD2 (5 bases). Trimming removed 4 bases at V and 2 bases at J, with 10 bases between. CDR1 LGHDT and CDR2 YNNKEL come from the germline V gene (reference sequence). The CDR3 runs to 14 residues. CDR3 residues: CASSPFGITDTQYF. CDR3 nucleotide sequence: TGTGCCAGCAGCCCCTTCGGGATCACAGATACGCAGTATTTT.

The chain uses TRBV3-1 (or the pseudogene TRBV3-2) and TRBJ2-1; 8 nucleotides agree with TRBD2. The CDR3 is made up of 15 amino acids. The trim removed 5 bases at V and 6 bases at J, leaving 9 bases unmatched. Germline CDR1 and CDR2: LGHDT and YNNKEL (reference sequence). CDR3 sequence (DNA): TGTGCCAGCAGCGCAAGCGGGAGCGTAGGCAATGAGCAGTTCTTC. This sequence encodes CASSASGSVGNEQFF.